This passage covers 2 T cell receptor beta chains from one sample sequenced in a study of blood T cell repertoires in COVID-19. The protocol was immunoSEQ multiplex PCR, while the TCRdb copy is restricted to in-frame clones and leaves out a portion. In the table there are about 280,000 clones, 85% of which are singletons. Sequenced sample: PBMCs or T cells enriched from blood (not recorded which). All receptors derive from a woman aged 45-65 years who had recovered from COVID-19.

This sequence joins TRBV18 and TRBJ1-2; perhaps TRBD1 as D (6 bases). V was trimmed by 2 bases and J by 7 bases, leaving 17 bases between them. There are 15 residues in the CDR3. Germline V gene sequence: CDR1 KGHSH, CDR2 LQKENI. CDR3 residues: CASSPVGDGQLGYTF. The CDR3 region has the DNA TGTGCCAGCTCACCAGTCGGGGATGGACAGCTTGGCTACACCTTC.

The V gene is TRBV3-1 (or the pseudogene TRBV3-2), the J gene TRBJ1-2; unclear D gene. Germline lookup yields CDR1 LGHDT and CDR2 YNNKEL (reference sequence). The CDR3 contains 18 residues. The V and J ends lost 1 base and 1 base respectively, with 19 bases between them. As DNA, the CDR3 is TGTGCCAGCAGCCAAGTAATCTCCACCGGCGGTGATAACTATGGCTACACCTTC. Its protein product is CASSQVISTGGDNYGYTF.